This record covers a single TCR beta chain. This clonotype was seen ten or more times. The specificity of this receptor is unknown. Qualities for individual bases were not recorded, and no much larger clone is one base off. Graves' hyperthyroidism was defined as stable when no progression to ophthalmopathy occurred over 18 months of follow-up. Hyperthyroidism patients were newly diagnosed, had a disease duration of under 2 months, and were aged 18 to 65 years. Exclusion was applied to patients with uncontrolled infections, other autoimmune diseases, pregnancy or lactation. Diagnoses were established on the basis of clinical symptoms, serum thyroxine and TRAb, thyroid ultrasound, and orbital computed tomography. Ficoll-Paque density gradient centrifugation was used to isolate PBMCs from about 9 ml of fresh peripheral blood. Trizol reagent was used to extract total RNA, and RNA quality was then checked on an Agilent 2100 Bioanalyzer.

V is clipped by 0 bases and J by 6 bases, and the sequence between their germline boundaries is 9 bases long. The CDR3 measures 13 amino acids from cysteine to phenylalanine. CDR3 DNA only is kept here, 39 bases in frame from base 1. From a lookup of the germline V gene, CDR1 and CDR2 are SGDLS and YYNGEE. The TCR beta CDR3 regions were amplified from RNA transcripts. The TCR CDR3 was subjected to a first round of RT-PCR using the HTBI primer set and the Qiagen OneStep RT-PCR kit. Libraries were constructed in a second round of multiplex PCR, after which size selection and purification were carried out. The libraries were sequenced on an Illumina HiSeq2000 using paired-end 100 bp reads. The original pipeline was this. SOAPnuke was used to process the raw data, removing reads that contained adapters or uncalled bases, had a mean Phred below 15, or lacked an exact match to the constant primer or identifier. COPE v1.2.5 was used to merge the high-quality paired reads, and each unique nucleotide sequence was defined as a clonotype. MiTCR v1.1 was used to align the clonotypes against IMGT TRBV, TRBD and TRBJ reference segments. Only V-J combinations with frequency above 0.0001, covering approximately 99% of repertoires, were analysed. A TCS score was defined as the ratio between F50 (clonal expansion) and ExV (chaos), using BLOSUM62-based TCRdist between CDR3 peptides within each V-J. Welch's t-statistics and random forest reduced some 510 V-J features to some 14, which were used in a naive Bayes classifier (R e1071). The similarity between thyroid and blood repertoires was quantified using the Morisita-Horn index. TCRdb reprocessing: public reads trimmed at Q25 with fastp, clones called with MiXCR, in-frame beta chains kept. Entries are consolidated by CDR3 protein sequence, retaining the most common genes and DNA. The V and J calls were not made by the authors but by TCRdb's processing. This sample has roughly 710,000 distinct CDR3 sequences in its table, and approximately 36% of those were observed once. More than 25% of the sample belongs to the ten largest clones.

The data were taken from a study of T cells in Graves' hyperthyroidism and ophthalmopathy (dated by TCRdb to between 2018 and 2020). About the full investigation: Peripheral blood was collected at initial diagnosis, before any treatment. TCR V-J signatures able to tell the groups apart were searched for in a discovery cohort of about a hundred patients, of whom under 45 had Graves' ophthalmopathy and around 58 had stable Graves' hyperthyroidism. Whether ophthalmopathy could be predicted prospectively was tested in an independent validation cohort made up of roughly 19 hyperthyroidism patients plus 17 patients who later progressed to ophthalmopathy. The approximately 97 discovery patients were randomly divided into training and test sets at a 7:3 ratio. Thyroid tissue and blood T-cell repertoires from six Graves' hyperthyroidism patients were also compared in the study. Following sampling, methimazole starting at 30 mg daily was given to hyperthyroidism patients, and high-dose intravenous methylprednisolone was given to ophthalmopathy patients. TCR Vbeta CDR3 sequencing of some 140 peripheral blood samples (fewer than 45 ophthalmopathy, 75 to 85 hyperthyroidism and some 17 progressor patients) is reported in the paper.

Broad study findings and their caveats: Sample size was not statistically predetermined, and blinding of investigators to group allocation was not performed. Ophthalmopathy was separated from stable hyperthyroidism by a 13 V-J signature model, with 85% to 90% sensitivity and just over 81% specificity obtained in cross-validation and 80%/75% obtained in testing. During validation, the model predicted progression to ophthalmopathy a median of approximately 6.5 months ahead of onset, with approximately 70% sensitivity and less than 85% specificity. Most expanded thyroid clonotypes (frequency above 0.001) were also found in blood, which suggests that blood repertoires may mirror thyroid immune responses.

Sequences were obtained from blood. The chain couples TRBV9 to TRBJ1-2; the D gene is unclear. The TCR comes from a middle-aged woman with Graves' hyperthyroidism. In nucleotide form, the sequence is TGTGCCAGCAGCGTAGGTGCAGGCCATGGCTACACCTTC. It encodes CASSVGAGHGYTF.